Following are 4 T cell receptor beta chains from one sample sequenced in a study of tumor-infiltrating lymphocytes in primary liver carcinoma. The input was approximately 500 ng total RNA; TCR beta cDNA was made from it with a constant-region primer. Libraries for TCR beta were built through three nested multiplex PCR rounds, which together made up a slightly modified ARM-PCR procedure. The opening two PCR rounds, 10 cycles each, paired TRBV1-TRBV30 forward primers with a C-beta reverse primer. TCRdb ran MiXCR on the multiplex PCR reads and lists one entry per CDR3 protein. Here the sample spans tens of thousands of distinct CDR3 sequences, 55% to 85% being singletons. Taking about 19-32 mg of unsorted bulk tissue, the authors co-extracted RNA and DNA. What was sequenced was liver tumor tissue from sampling region 1. Subset denoted: tumor region T1, superior pole. All receptors derive from a man in his forties or fifties with primary liver carcinoma and hepatitis B virus infection.

On this clonotype: One end of the junction does not line up with germline, which may come from a read error. V gene TRBV12-3 or TRBV12-4 combines with J gene TRBJ2-3, with a tentative D call TRBD2 (6 bases). The CDR3 covers 15 residues. CDR3 nucleotide sequence: TGTGCCAGGAGCTTTACTAGCCCAAGCACAGATACACAGTATTTT. Translation: CARSFTSPSTDTQYF.

On this clonotype: Possible read error: a much larger clone is one base away. This chain connects TRBV5-1 to TRBJ2-3, with 9 bases lining up with TRBD2. The CDR3 has 15 amino acids. Germline V CDR1 and CDR2: SGHRS, YFSETQ. Trimming at V came to 6 bases and at J to 6 bases, leaving 11 bases not matched to a gene. This CDR3 reads CASNSVAGVMDTQYF. The CDR3 coding sequence is TGCGCCAGCAACTCCGTAGCGGGAGTGATGGATACGCAGTATTTT.

Points on this clonotype: Sequence at one end of the junction differs from germline and may be a read error. V and J are TRBV10-2 and TRBJ2-7; the D gene is possibly TRBD2 (5 bases). This CDR3 is 13 amino acids long. The germline gives CDR1 WSHSY, CDR2 SAAADI. CDR3 residues: CASNEGARYEQYF. The CDR3 DNA reads TGTGCCAGCAATGAGGGCGCCCGGTACGAGCAGTACTTC.

CDR3 residues: CASRSPRGGRPTSTDTQYF. The CDR3 nucleotides read TGTGCCAGCAGGTCTCCTAGAGGCGGGAGACCTACTAGCACAGATACGCAGTATTTT. The chain links TRBV11-2 to TRBJ2-3; 7 bases are shared with TRBD2. Unmatched junction bases numbered 18, after V lost 6 bases and J lost 0 bases. From germline, CDR1 is SGHAT and CDR2 FQNNGV. The CDR3 covers 19 residues.